Below are 4 T cell receptor beta chains sequenced from a single sample in a study of CD8 T cells in Susac syndrome. Reverse transcription used roughly 0.5 to 1 ug RNA and random hexamers. TCRdb itself ran the immunoSEQ multiplex PCR reads through MiXCR, one entry per CDR3 protein. The data show 150,000 to 200,000 distinct CDR3 sequences, with roughly nine tenths seen just once and about 0.1% held by the top ten. Sequenced sample: CD4+ T cells from PBMCs. The receptors derive from a human donor with Susac syndrome.

This chain joins TRBV5-1 and TRBJ2-5, with TRBD2 identical over 10 bases. The CDR3 contains 17 residues. Per the germline V gene, CDR1 is SGHRS and CDR2 is YFSETQ. The J segment lost 5 bases and the V segment lost 4 bases, leaving 14 bases of the junction unmatched. The chain's CDR3 is CASSPPLAGASGETQYF. In DNA, the CDR3 is TGCGCCAGCAGCCCGCCCCTAGCGGGGGCTTCGGGGGAGACCCAGTACTTC.

The V and J genes are TRBV27 and TRBJ2-1; D possibly corresponds to TRBD2 (7 bases). CDR3 length: 16 residues. Trimming removed 2 bases from V and 2 bases from J, with 13 bases in between. Germline CDR1 MNHEY, CDR2 SMNVEV (reference sequence). The CDR3 here is CASSLGGGQTYNEQFF. The DNA for the CDR3 is TGTGCCAGCAGTTTAGGGGGGGGGCAGACCTACAATGAGCAGTTCTTC.

The CDR3 DNA follows: TGTGCCACCGCCAAGGACCCCTCCTACGAGCAGTACTTC. It encodes CATAKDPSYEQYF. The gene calls are TRBV28 and TRBJ2-7; no definite D call. CDR1 is MDHEN and CDR2 is SYDVKM in the germline V gene. The germline V and J ends were trimmed by 10 bases and 0 bases, with 13 bases remaining between them. This CDR3 contains 13 residues.

The rearrangement uses TRBV20-1 and TRBJ1-2; TRBD1 is a possible D gene (6 bases). The CDR3 is made up of 13 amino acids. CDR1 DFQATT and CDR2 SNEGSKA come from the germline V gene (reference sequence). V lost 3 bases and J lost 5, with 13 bases in between. CDR3 in DNA: TGCAGTGCTAGTCTCAGGGGAGCATATGGCTACACCTTC. Protein sequence: CSASLRGAYGYTF.